These 20 T cell receptor beta chains were all obtained from the same sample, sequenced in a study of technical replicates of blood from a few donors. Sequencing was performed with immunoSEQ multiplex PCR; in TCRdb, only in-frame clones are kept and a portion is missing. The profile shows 70,000 to 75,000 clones, roughly 94% of them singletons. The specimen sequenced was T cells isolated from PBMCs. The receptors stem from a human donor in good health.

The chain is built from TRBV9 and TRBJ1-1; TRBD1 matches at 9 bases. CDR1 and CDR2 from the germline V gene are SGDLS and YYNGEE. With V trimmed by 0 bases and J by 6 bases, 6 bases remained unmatched. The CDR3 sequence is 15 residues long. The CDR3 loop is CASSVVGTGFAEAFF. CDR3 nucleotide sequence: TGTGCCAGCAGCGTAGTTGGGACAGGGTTCGCTGAAGCTTTCTTT.

This chain joins TRBV5-1 and TRBJ2-1; no firm D call. The ends were cut back, 5 bases at V and 9 bases at J, with 9 bases in the middle. From germline, CDR1 is SGHRS and CDR2 YFSETQ. The CDR3 has 11 amino acids. The CDR3 coding sequence is TGCGCCAGCAGACTTACCGTTGAGCAGTTCTTC. Protein: CASRLTVEQFF.

CDR3 region: CASSFRTGGMNTEAFF. The DNA of the CDR3 is TGTGCCAGCAGCTTCCGGACAGGGGGCATGAACACTGAAGCTTTCTTT. The rearrangement uses TRBV7-9 and TRBJ1-1, with 11 bases matching TRBD1. V was clipped by 3 bases and J by 0 bases; unmatched bases: 3. CDR1 and CDR2 from the germline V gene are SEHNR and FQNEAQ (reference sequence). CDR3 size: 16 residues.

V gene TRBV4-1 combines with J gene TRBJ2-3; possibly TRBD2 for D (6 bases). The CDR3 length is 15 residues. V shed 4 bases and J shed 3 bases, with 14 bases lying between them. Per the germline V gene, CDR1 is MGHRA and CDR2 is YSYEKL. CDR3 sequence: CASSPARAGTDTQYF. CDR3 DNA sequence: TGCGCCAGCAGCCCGGCGAGGGCGGGAACAGATACGCAGTATTTT.

This clone was observed a single time. The rearrangement joins TRBV4-1 to TRBJ1-6, with 7 bases aligning to TRBD1. This CDR3 contains 17 residues. Germline V gives CDR1 MGHRA, CDR2 YSYEKL. The V and J ends lost 0 bases and 0 bases, in that order; junction bases with no gene match: 2. CDR3 sequence reads: CASSQEDRISYNSPLHF. The CDR3 DNA reads as TGCGCCAGCAGCCAAGAGGACAGGATCTCCTATAATTCACCCCTCCACTTT.

The V gene is TRBV5-1, the J gene TRBJ1-5; 9 bases are a match to TRBD1. Germline CDR1 reads SGHRS; CDR2 reads YFSETQ. CDR3 length equals 15 residues. Trimming removed 2 bases from V and 5 bases from J; junction bases left unmatched: 5. This CDR3 reads CASSFGTGFDQPQHF. CDR3 sequence (DNA): TGCGCCAGCAGCTTCGGGACAGGGTTCGATCAGCCCCAGCATTTT. Together with reference TRBV5-1 and TRBJ1-5, the CDR3 gives the full variable domain: KAGVTQTPRYLIKTRGQQVTLSCSPISGHRSVSWYQQTPGQGLQFLFEYFSETQRNKGNFPGRFSGRQFSNSRSEMNVSTLELGDSALYLCASSFGTGFDQPQHFGDGTRLSIL.

Only one count was recorded for this clone. V is TRBV2 and J is TRBJ1-1, with 7 positions matching TRBD1. This CDR3 region has 15 residues. V lost 4 bases and J lost 0; bases outside the gene matches: 5. Germline V CDR1 and CDR2: SNHLY, FYNNEI. This chain's CDR3 is CASSGTGRMNTEAFF. DNA of the CDR3: TGTGCCAGCAGTGGGACAGGCAGAATGAACACTGAAGCTTTCTTT.

V usage is TRBV5-4 and J usage is TRBJ2-1; D is perhaps TRBD1 (6 bases). V was shortened by 2 bases and J by 10 bases, with 16 bases between the two germline ends. In germline, CDR1 is SGHNT, CDR2 YYREEE (reference sequence). This CDR3 spans 14 amino acids. The CDR3 here is CASSFPGQLREQFF. The CDR3, as DNA: TGTGCCAGCAGCTTCCCGGGACAACTACGGGAGCAGTTCTTC.

The gene calls are TRBV7-3 and TRBJ2-3, with a weak D call TRBD2 (5 bases). The CDR3 is 16 residues long. Trimming took 5 bases from V and 6 from J, leaving 21 bases between them. Germline V CDR1 and CDR2: SGHTA, FQGTGA. For the CDR3, the DNA is TGTGCCAGCAGCCTCGGGAACAGCCCTGAGTTGGATACGCAGTATTTT. It encodes CASSLGNSPELDTQYF. Filled out from reference TRBV7-3 and TRBJ2-3, the complete variable domain reads GAGVSQTPSNKVTEKGKYVELRCDPISGHTALYWYRQSLGQGPEFLIYFQGTGAADDSGLPNDRFFAVRPEGSVSTLKIQRTERGDSAVYLCASSLGNSPELDTQYFGPGTRLTVL.

This chain joins TRBV28 and TRBJ2-7; 7 bases agree with TRBD1. The germline gives CDR1 MDHEN, CDR2 SYDVKM. The CDR3 is 15 amino acids. The junction had 14 bases not matched to a gene; V was cut back by 5 bases and J by 7 bases. The CDR3 DNA is TGTGCCAGCAGTCTTCAGACAGGGCGAAGGGGTGAGCAGTACTTC. Amino acids: CASSLQTGRRGEQYF.

This chain joins TRBV2 and TRBJ1-2, with unresolved D. V was shortened by 7 bases and J by 7 bases, with 19 bases between the two germline ends. The CDR3 totals 14 residues. Per the germline V gene, CDR1 is SNHLY and CDR2 is FYNNEI. The CDR3 sequence: CASIPTVGNGGYTF. The CDR3 DNA is TGTGCCAGCATTCCAACAGTCGGGAATGGTGGCTACACCTTC.

J is TRBJ2-3 and V is TRBV4-1, with a weak D call TRBD1 (6 bases). V was trimmed by 2 bases and J by 0 bases, leaving 9 bases between them. The CDR3 contains 15 residues. The V gene's germline CDR1 is MGHRA and CDR2 YSYEKL. The DNA for the CDR3 is TGCGCCAGCAGCCAAAGGACAGAAAGCACAGATACGCAGTATTTT. Translating it yields CASSQRTESTDTQYF.

This chain uses TRBV5-1 with TRBJ1-1, with 7 bases matching TRBD1. V shed 4 bases and J 0 bases; nucleotides not matched to a gene: 6. The CDR3 is 15 amino acids. Looked up from germline, CDR1 is SGHRS and CDR2 is YFSETQ. The CDR3 DNA is TGCGCCAGCAGCCAAAGGACAGGAGTGAACACTGAAGCTTTCTTT. Protein: CASSQRTGVNTEAFF.

V is TRBV19 and J is TRBJ1-1, with D uncertain. Germline CDR1 LNHDA, CDR2 SQIVND (reference sequence). The CDR3 totals 14 residues. With 5 bases removed from V and 12 bases from J, the gap between germline ends came to 22 bases. Here the CDR3 DNA reads TGTGCCAGTAGTGATCGGACTCTTTATGAGGAAACTTTCTTT. This codes for CASSDRTLYEETFF.

This clone was counted once. V usage is TRBV4-2 and J usage is TRBJ1-5, with D possibly matching TRBD1 (6 bases). CDR1 and CDR2 (germline): LGHNA, YNFKEQ. V gave up 6 bases and J gave up 0 bases, with 12 bases separating them. The CDR3 is 15 residues long. CDR3 loop: CASRHRADSNQPQHF. Written as DNA, the CDR3 is TGTGCCAGCAGACACAGGGCCGATAGCAATCAGCCCCAGCATTTT.

In DNA form, the CDR3 reads TGCGCCAGCGGCGGGACGCCCGCGAACACCGGGGAGCTGTTTTTT. Residues: CASGGTPANTGELFF. This rearrangement joins TRBV10-1 to TRBJ2-2; weak D call: TRBD2 (6 bases). Germline loops: CDR1 WNHNN, CDR2 SYGVQD (reference sequence). V was cut by 8 bases and J by 0 bases, with 13 bases left in between. This CDR3 region has 15 residues.

The rearrangement uses TRBV19 and TRBJ2-7; D possibly corresponds to TRBD2 (6 bases). V was pared by 5 bases and J by 3 bases, with 20 bases between. CDR1 and CDR2 from the germline V gene are LNHDA and SQIVND (reference sequence). The CDR3 has 16 residues. CDR3 loop: CASSFEGGSLVYEQYF. Written as DNA, the CDR3 is TGTGCCAGTAGTTTTGAGGGAGGATCTTTGGTCTACGAGCAGTACTTC.

This clone was detected once. Written as DNA, the CDR3 is TGTGCCAGCAGTGTTCGGCCTAGCGGGGGGGCGAACACCGGGGAGCTGTTTTTT. Its protein is CASSVRPSGGANTGELFF. The J gene is TRBJ2-2, the V gene TRBV2; 12 bases are a match to TRBD2. The CDR3 extends over 18 amino acids. Germline V gene lookup returns CDR1 SNHLY and CDR2 FYNNEI. The junction had 6 bases not matched to a gene; V was cut back by 4 bases and J by 0 bases.

Written as DNA, the CDR3 is TGTGCCAGCAGTTTAGACAGGCGGCGGCAGTACTTC. Protein product: CASSLDRRRQYF. The chain employs TRBV6-5 and TRBJ2-7, with TRBD1 as a possible D gene (6 bases). The V and J ends lost 4 bases and 9 bases respectively, with 13 bases between them. Germline CDR1 is MNHEY and CDR2 is SVGAGI. CDR3 length equals 12 residues.

The genes are TRBV2 and TRBJ2-5; 7 nucleotides line up with TRBD2. Germline V CDR1 and CDR2: SNHLY, FYNNEI. This CDR3 has 14 residues. J was trimmed by 5 bases and V by 5 bases; bases with no gene match: 8. CDR3 residues: CASSPGRGGETQYF. Written as DNA, the CDR3 is TGTGCCAGCAGTCCGGGAAGGGGAGGGGAGACCCAGTACTTC. The whole variable domain, remainder taken from reference TRBV2 and TRBJ2-5, is EPEVTQTPSHQVTQMGQEVILRCVPISNHLYFYWYRQILGQKVEFLVSFYNNEISEKSEIFDDQFSVERPDGSNFTLKIRSTKLEDSAMYFCASSPGRGGETQYFGPGTRLLVL.